The present T cell receptor beta chain was sequenced within a study of neurological immune-mediated disorders (dated by TCRdb to the late 2010s). The study in broad terms: Among the approximately 34 multiple sclerosis patients, relapsing-remitting MS accounted for some 30 and secondary progressive MS accounted for 3. Longitudinal HAM/TSP and healthy donors were sampled at 3 time-points each (about 3-45 month intervals). The cohort was made up of 65 to 75 subjects, consisting of some 14 HAM/TSP patients, about 34 multiple sclerosis patients and 20 or so healthy controls. Using UMI-based sequencing, the study compared peripheral blood TCR-beta repertoires from patients with HTLV-I-associated myelopathy (HAM/TSP), patients with multiple sclerosis, and healthy controls. The approximately 110 TCR-beta libraries included longitudinal samples, technical triplicates and paired sorted CD4+ and CD8+ T-cell subsets alongside PBMC samples. Overall study outcomes, separate from this receptor: The highest TCR clonal expansion was observed in HAM/TSP patients, whereas the lowest was observed in MS patients, even when compared with healthy controls. Across subjects, expanded clones never shared an identical CDR3 amino acid sequence, which suggests that the TCR-beta repertoires in every group were private. The MS cluster was not associated with any clinical or MRI features, and the authors stated that larger cohorts are needed. Repertoires from 18 of 34 MS patients were grouped by phylogenetic analysis into a cluster of related CDR3 sequences, suggesting a possible repertoire-level signature.

Per the publication, the time point label means: longitudinal time-point 1 (baseline). Libraries from unsorted PBMCs were made from 2 million PBMCs kept in RNAlater at -80 degrees C until RNA extraction. The multiple sclerosis patients were enrolled in a US clinical protocol that evaluated disease progression with magnetic resonance imaging. PBMCs were separated from peripheral blood using Ficoll-Hypaque density gradient centrifugation and then cryopreserved in liquid nitrogen. cDNA was synthesized by template-switch 5'RACE using a primer carrying a 10-nucleotide random unique molecular identifier by which each TCR transcript was tagged. Every sequencing run yielded over 180 million TCR-beta sequences covering 15-18 subjects. Total RNA was extracted with the RNeasy kit. Using the KAPA Real-time Library Amplification kit, TCR-beta VDJ regions were amplified with primers for the TCR constant region and the 5'RACE anchor. Sample indexes and Illumina adaptors were added in a first PCR, and a second PCR then increased library yield. After purification with Ampure beads, the TCR product of roughly 650 bp was size-selected on a 2% E-gel SizeSelection system. Before pooling, library quality was assessed on a Bioanalyzer, concentration was determined with Qubit, and library quantification was performed with the Kapa Library Quantification kit. An Illumina HiSeq 2500 was used to sequence the libraries paired-end at 2 x 150 bp. To increase sequence diversity, roughly 24-30% phiX was spiked into each library pool. The study's own analysis went as follows. The quality-filtered reads were processed with the UMI-based MiGEC pipeline, whose error correction step removed more than 80% of the raw TCR sequences. VDJ genes were aligned to IMGT germline references, and clonotypes were defined by unique CDR3 amino acid sequence plus V-J genes. VDJtools evaluated clonal expansion, Shannon diversity and CDR3 relatedness (CalcPairwiseDistances, ClusterSamples); CLCbio workbench built phylogenetic trees. Clones with at least 8 unique UMIs were defined as expanded, with this threshold being based on coefficient-of-variation modelling across technical triplicates. TCRdb passed the public sequencing reads through fastp at Q25 and MiXCR, retaining productive beta sequences. Under each unique CDR3 protein, matching rows form one entry showing the most common genes and DNA. The V and J calls here are based on TCRdb, not the publication. This sample comprises tens of thousands of distinct CDR3 sequences, roughly 3.1% of them detected only once. Around 7.7% of the sample is in the top ten clones.

This clonotype was seen at least ten times. The antigen it binds to is not known. No qualities accompany the bases; no much larger clone lies one base away. A distance of 0 bases separates the germline ends of V and J, which lose 1 base and 4 bases respectively. The CDR1 and CDR2 encoded by the germline V gene (reference sequence) are SGHKS and YYEKEE. The CDR3 goes from the cysteine to the phenylalanine over 11 residues. CDR3 DNA is the only sequence kept; it has 33 bases, read in frame from the first base. The sequence derives from a woman aged 55-69 years with multiple sclerosis. The material sequenced was PBMCs. The V gene is TRBV5-5 and the J gene is TRBJ2-1, with no reliable assignment of the D segment. For the CDR3, the sequence is CASSLYNEQFF. The nucleotide sequence reads as follows: TGTGCCAGCAGCTTGTACAATGAGCAGTTCTTC.